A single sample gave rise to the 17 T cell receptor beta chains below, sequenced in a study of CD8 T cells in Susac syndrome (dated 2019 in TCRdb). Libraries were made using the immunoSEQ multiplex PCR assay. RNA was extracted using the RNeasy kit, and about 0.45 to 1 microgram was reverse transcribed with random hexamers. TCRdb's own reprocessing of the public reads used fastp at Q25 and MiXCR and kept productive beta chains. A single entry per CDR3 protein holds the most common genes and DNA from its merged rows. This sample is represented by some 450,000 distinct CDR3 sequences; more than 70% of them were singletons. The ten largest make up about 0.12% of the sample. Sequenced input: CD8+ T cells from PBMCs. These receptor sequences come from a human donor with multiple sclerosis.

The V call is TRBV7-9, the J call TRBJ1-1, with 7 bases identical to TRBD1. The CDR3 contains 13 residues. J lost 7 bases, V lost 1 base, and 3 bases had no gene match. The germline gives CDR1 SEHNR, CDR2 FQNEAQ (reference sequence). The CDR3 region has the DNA TGTGCCAGCAGCTTAGACAGGGGCAATGAAGCTTTCTTT. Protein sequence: CASSLDRGNEAFF.

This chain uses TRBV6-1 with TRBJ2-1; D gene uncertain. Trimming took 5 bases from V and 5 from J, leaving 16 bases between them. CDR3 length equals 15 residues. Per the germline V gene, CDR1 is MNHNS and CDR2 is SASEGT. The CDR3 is CASSLEQNPNNEQFF. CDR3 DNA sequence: TGTGCCAGCAGTTTGGAACAGAATCCAAACAATGAGCAGTTCTTC.

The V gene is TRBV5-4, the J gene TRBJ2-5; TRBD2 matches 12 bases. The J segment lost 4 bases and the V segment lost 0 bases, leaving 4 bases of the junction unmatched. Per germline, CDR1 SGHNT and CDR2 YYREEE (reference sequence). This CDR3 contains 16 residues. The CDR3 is CASSLELGLAGETQYF. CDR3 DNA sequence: TGTGCCAGCAGCTTGGAATTGGGACTAGCGGGAGAGACCCAGTACTTC.

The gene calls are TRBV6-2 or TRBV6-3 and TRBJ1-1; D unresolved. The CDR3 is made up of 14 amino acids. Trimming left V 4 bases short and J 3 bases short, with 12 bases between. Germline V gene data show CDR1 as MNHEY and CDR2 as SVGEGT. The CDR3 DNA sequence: TGTGCCAGCAGTTTATCCGCTGGGCACACTGAAGCTTTCTTT. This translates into CASSLSAGHTEAFF.

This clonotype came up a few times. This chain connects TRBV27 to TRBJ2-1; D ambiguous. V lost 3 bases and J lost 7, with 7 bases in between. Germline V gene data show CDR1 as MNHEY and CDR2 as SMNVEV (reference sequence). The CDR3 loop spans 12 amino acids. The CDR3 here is CASSFEGNEQFF. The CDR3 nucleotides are TGTGCCAGCAGTTTCGAAGGGAATGAGCAGTTCTTC.

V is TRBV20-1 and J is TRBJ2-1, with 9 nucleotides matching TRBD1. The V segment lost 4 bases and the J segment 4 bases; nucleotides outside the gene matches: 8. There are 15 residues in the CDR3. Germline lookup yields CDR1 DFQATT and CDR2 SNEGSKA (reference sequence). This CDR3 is CSATGQGKVYNEQFF. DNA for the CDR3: TGCAGTGCTACGGGACAGGGAAAGGTTTACAATGAGCAGTTCTTC.

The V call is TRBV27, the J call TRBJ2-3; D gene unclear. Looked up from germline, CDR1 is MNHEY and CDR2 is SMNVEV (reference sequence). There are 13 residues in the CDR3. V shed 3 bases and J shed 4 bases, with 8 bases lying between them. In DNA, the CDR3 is TGTGCCAGCAGTTTTGGCAGACCAGATACGCAGTATTTT. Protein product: CASSFGRPDTQYF.

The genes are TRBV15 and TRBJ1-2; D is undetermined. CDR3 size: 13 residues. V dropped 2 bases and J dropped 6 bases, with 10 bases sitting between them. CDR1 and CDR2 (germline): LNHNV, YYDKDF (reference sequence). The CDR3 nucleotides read TGTGCCACCAGCAGACGTTCTTGGCATGGCTACACCTTC. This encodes CATSRRSWHGYTF.

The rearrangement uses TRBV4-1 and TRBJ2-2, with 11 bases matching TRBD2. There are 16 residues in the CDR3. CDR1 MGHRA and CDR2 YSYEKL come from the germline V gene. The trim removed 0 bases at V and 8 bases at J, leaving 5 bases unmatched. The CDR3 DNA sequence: TGCGCCAGCAGCCAAGAGATAGCGGGGGGGCCGGGGGAGCTGTTTTTT. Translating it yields CASSQEIAGGPGELFF.

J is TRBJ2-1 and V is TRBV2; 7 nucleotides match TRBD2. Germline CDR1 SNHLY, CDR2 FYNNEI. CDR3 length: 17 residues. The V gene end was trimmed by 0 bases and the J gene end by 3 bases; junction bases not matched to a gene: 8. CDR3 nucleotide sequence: TGTGCCAGCAGTGAAGCGCCGGGAGGAGGTGTCTACAATGAGCAGTTCTTC. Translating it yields CASSEAPGGGVYNEQFF.

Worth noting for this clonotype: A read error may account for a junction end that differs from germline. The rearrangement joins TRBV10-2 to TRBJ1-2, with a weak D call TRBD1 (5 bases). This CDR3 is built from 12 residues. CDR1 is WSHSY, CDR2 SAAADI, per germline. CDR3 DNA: TGCGCCAGCAGTTGGGGGACTTATGGCTGCACCTTC. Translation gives CASSWGTYGCTF.

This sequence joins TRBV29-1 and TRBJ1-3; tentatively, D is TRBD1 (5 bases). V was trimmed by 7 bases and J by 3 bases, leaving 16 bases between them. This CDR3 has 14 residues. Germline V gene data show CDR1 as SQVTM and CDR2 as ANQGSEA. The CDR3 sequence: CSAGMSGLGNTIYF. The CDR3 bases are TGCAGCGCTGGAATGTCGGGGCTTGGAAACACCATATATTTT.

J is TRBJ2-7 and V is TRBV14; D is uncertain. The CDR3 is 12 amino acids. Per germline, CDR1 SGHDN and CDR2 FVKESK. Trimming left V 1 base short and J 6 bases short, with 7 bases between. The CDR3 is CASSQVVREQYF. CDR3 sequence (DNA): TGTGCCAGCAGCCAAGTGGTTCGCGAGCAGTACTTC.

CDR3 coding DNA: TGCGCCAGCAGCCCGGGGACTACTGAAGCTTTCTTT. As protein: CASSPGTTEAFF. The chain combines TRBV5-1 with TRBJ1-1; D is possibly TRBD1 (5 bases). In germline, CDR1 is SGHRS, CDR2 YFSETQ. This CDR3 is 12 amino acids long. Trimming removed 4 bases at V and 5 bases at J, with 9 bases between. The full variable domain, completed using reference TRBV5-1 and TRBJ1-1, is KAGVTQTPRYLIKTRGQQVTLSCSPISGHRSVSWYQQTPGQGLQFLFEYFSETQRNKGNFPGRFSGRQFSNSRSEMNVSTLELGDSALYLCASSPGTTEAFFGQGTRLTVV.

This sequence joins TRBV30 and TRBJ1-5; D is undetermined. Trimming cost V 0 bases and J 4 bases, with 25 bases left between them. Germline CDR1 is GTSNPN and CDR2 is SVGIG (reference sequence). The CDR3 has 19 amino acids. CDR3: CAWSVNPLGVERWNQPQHF. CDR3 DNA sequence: TGTGCCTGGAGTGTAAATCCCCTCGGGGTAGAGAGGTGGAATCAGCCCCAGCATTTT.

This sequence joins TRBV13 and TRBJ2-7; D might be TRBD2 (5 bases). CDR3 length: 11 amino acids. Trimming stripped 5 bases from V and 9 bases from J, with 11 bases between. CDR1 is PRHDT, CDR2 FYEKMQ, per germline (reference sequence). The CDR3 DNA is TGTGCCAGCAGCCGGGATCGAGTGCAGTACTTC. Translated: CASSRDRVQYF.

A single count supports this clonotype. CDR3 residues: CASSLVPGGATEAFF. CDR3 coding DNA: TGTGCCAGCAGCTTGGTGCCCGGCGGGGCCACTGAAGCTTTCTTT. J is TRBJ1-1 and V is TRBV5-5, with D possibly matching TRBD1 (5 bases). This CDR3 region has 15 residues. CDR1 is SGHKS and CDR2 is YYEKEE in the germline V gene (reference sequence). The V gene lost 0 bases and the J gene lost 4 bases, with 13 bases spanning the gap.